Below are 28 T cell receptor beta chains sequenced from a single sample in a study of T cell responses to AZD1222 COVID-19 vaccine. Data came from immunoSEQ multiplex PCR; TCRdb stores just in-frame clones and leaves some out. The sample lists 130,000 to 150,000 clones; 91% were seen once. This specimen consisted of peripheral blood, obtained on day 0 of AZD1222 vaccination. These receptors were obtained from an adult in good health.

The rearrangement joins TRBV11-1 to TRBJ1-2; D not resolved. The CDR3 is 13 residues long. V was clipped by 5 bases and J by 2 bases, with 9 bases between them. Germline CDR1 and CDR2: SGHAT and FQDESV (reference sequence). The CDR3 reads CASSEDGNYGYTF. The CDR3 nucleotides are TGTGCCAGCAGCGAGGACGGAAACTATGGCTACACCTTC.

The chain has TRBV5-1 and TRBJ2-3, with D perhaps assigned TRBD1 or TRBD2 (5 bases each). The V and J ends lost 0 bases and 4 bases respectively, with 9 bases between them. The CDR3 runs to 14 residues. Germline CDR1 reads SGHRS; CDR2 reads YFSETQ. CDR3 region: CASSLVVGADTQYF. The CDR3 nucleotides are TGCGCCAGCAGCTTGGTGGTGGGGGCAGATACGCAGTATTTT.

The chain recombines TRBV2 with TRBJ1-6; D ambiguous. The germline V and J ends were trimmed by 5 bases and 9 bases, with 17 bases remaining between them. The CDR3 covers 15 residues. Germline CDR1 and CDR2: SNHLY and FYNNEI. Here the CDR3 reads CASSWAPHSGSPLHF. The DNA for the CDR3 is TGTGCCAGCAGTTGGGCGCCTCATTCGGGTTCACCCCTCCACTTT.

The chain employs TRBV19 and TRBJ1-1; D is unclear. In germline, CDR1 is LNHDA, CDR2 SQIVND (reference sequence). The germline V and J ends were trimmed by 2 bases and 4 bases, with 14 bases remaining between them. This CDR3 comprises 15 residues. CDR3 sequence reads: CASSIRAQTGTEAFF. The CDR3 DNA follows: TGTGCCAGTAGTATAAGAGCCCAAACGGGCACTGAAGCTTTCTTT. Full variable domain (outside the CDR3, taken from reference TRBV19 and TRBJ1-1): DGGITQSPKYLFRKEGQNVTLSCEQNLNHDAMYWYRQDPGQGLRLIYYSQIVNDFQKGDIAEGYSVSREKKESFPLTVTSAQKNPTAFYLCASSIRAQTGTEAFFGQGTRLTVV.

This clone was recorded a few times. The chain employs TRBV5-1 and TRBJ2-7; D possibly corresponds to TRBD1 (5 bases). In germline, CDR1 is SGHRS, CDR2 YFSETQ. The CDR3 is made up of 14 amino acids. V lost 0 bases, J lost 2 bases, and 9 bases lay in between. Here the CDR3 reads CASSLEGQTYEQYF. CDR3 nucleotides: TGCGCCAGCAGCTTGGAGGGGCAGACCTACGAGCAGTACTTC.

The chain links TRBV6-5 to TRBJ1-1, with 7 bases matching TRBD1. V shed 6 bases and J 1 base; nucleotides not matched to a gene: 2. The CDR3 is 13 amino acids. The germline V gene encodes CDR1 MNHEY and CDR2 SVGAGI. CDR3 sequence: CASRRGRNTEAFF. The CDR3 DNA follows: TGTGCCAGCAGAAGGGGGCGGAACACTGAAGCTTTCTTT.

This chain uses TRBV18 with TRBJ2-5; tentative D call: TRBD2 (7 bases). This CDR3 spans 16 amino acids. Germline V gene sequence: CDR1 KGHSH, CDR2 LQKENI. The ends were cut back, 3 bases at V and 5 bases at J, with 19 bases in the middle. CDR3 residues: CASSPNGDNGGETQYF. CDR3 DNA: TGTGCCAGCTCACCCAACGGGGACAACGGGGGGGAGACCCAGTACTTC.

This CDR3 reads CATSRGGAGNTIYF. As DNA, the CDR3 is TGTGCCACCAGCAGAGGGGGCGCCGGAAACACCATATATTTT. This chain uses TRBV15 with TRBJ1-3, with D perhaps matching TRBD1 (5 bases). Germline V CDR1 and CDR2: LNHNV, YYDKDF (reference sequence). V was trimmed by 1 base and J by 4 bases, leaving 8 bases between them. CDR3 length equals 14 residues.

V and J are TRBV6-6 and TRBJ2-5; D might be TRBD1 (5 bases). The ends were cut back, 7 bases at V and 5 bases at J, with 20 bases in the middle. Per germline, CDR1 MNHNY and CDR2 SVGAGI (reference sequence). The CDR3 loop spans 15 amino acids. The CDR3: CASTMAARSGETQYF. CDR3 nucleotide sequence: TGTGCCAGCACCATGGCAGCCCGATCAGGGGAGACCCAGTACTTC.

The rearrangement joins TRBV7-7 to TRBJ2-3, with D perhaps matching TRBD2 (5 bases). CDR3 length: 15 residues. CDR1 is SSHAT and CDR2 is FNYEAQ in the germline V gene (reference sequence). Deletions cut 2 bases from V and 1 base from J, with 10 bases between. CDR3 nucleotide sequence: TGTGCCAGCAGCTTAAATCCCGGGGGCACAGATACGCAGTATTTT. This codes for CASSLNPGGTDTQYF.

This sequence joins TRBV28 and TRBJ2-1; D call uncertain. Trimming took 5 bases from V and 9 from J, leaving 11 bases between them. Germline CDR1 MDHEN, CDR2 SYDVKM. The CDR3 is 12 residues long. CDR3 nucleotides: TGTGCCAGCAGTAACCCCATACGTGAGCAGTTCTTC. It is translated as CASSNPIREQFF.

J is TRBJ2-1 and V is TRBV2; D is unclear. This CDR3 has 13 residues. The V gene lost 1 base and the J gene lost 3 bases, with 4 bases spanning the gap. Germline values: CDR1 SNHLY, CDR2 FYNNEI. Here the CDR3 reads CASSEGSYNEQFF. The CDR3 DNA sequence: TGTGCCAGCAGTGAAGGCAGCTACAATGAGCAGTTCTTC. Complete variable domain (other parts from reference TRBV2 and TRBJ2-1): EPEVTQTPSHQVTQMGQEVILRCVPISNHLYFYWYRQILGQKVEFLVSFYNNEISEKSEIFDDQFSVERPDGSNFTLKIRSTKLEDSAMYFCASSEGSYNEQFFGPGTRLTVL.

The chain combines TRBV11-2 with TRBJ2-1; 9 bases fit TRBD2. The V segment lost 5 bases and the J segment 7 bases; nucleotides outside the gene matches: 9. Germline V gene data show CDR1 as SGHAT and CDR2 as FQNNGV. This CDR3 has 15 residues. The CDR3 bases are TGTGCCAGCAGCACCGTCGCGGGGGGGCATAATGAGCAGTTCTTC. Its protein product is CASSTVAGGHNEQFF.

This clone was picked up a small number of times. The chain is built from TRBV3-1 (or the pseudogene TRBV3-2) and TRBJ1-4, with 7 bases identical to TRBD1. Per the germline V gene, CDR1 is LGHDT and CDR2 is YNNKEL (reference sequence). The junction had 14 bases not matched to a gene; V was cut back by 5 bases and J by 8 bases. CDR3 size: 16 residues. As DNA, the CDR3 is TGTGCCAGCAGCGAAACATCGACAGGGCCTTGGGAAAAACTGTTTTTT. Its protein product is CASSETSTGPWEKLFF.

This sequence joins TRBV6-1 and TRBJ1-6; D is unresolved. CDR3 length equals 13 residues. V was pared by 8 bases and J by 7 bases, with 12 bases between. Germline V lookup: CDR1 MNHNS, CDR2 SASEGT. CDR3 sequence reads: CASAFEGNSPLHF. The CDR3 DNA sequence: TGTGCCAGCGCCTTCGAAGGAAATTCACCCCTCCACTTT.

J is TRBJ2-1 and V is TRBV10-3; 9 bases are shared with TRBD2. Germline V lookup: CDR1 ENHRY, CDR2 SYGVKD. The trim removed 6 bases at V and 5 bases at J, leaving 2 bases unmatched. This CDR3 region has 13 residues. The CDR3 DNA reads as TGTGCCATCAGGCGGGAGGGGAACAATGAGCAGTTCTTC. Translation gives CAIRREGNNEQFF.

This rearrangement joins TRBV27 to TRBJ1-6; D uncertain. Between the trimmed V and J ends, which lost 2 bases and 10 bases, there was a span of 12 bases. CDR3 length: 14 amino acids. Germline CDR1 reads MNHEY; CDR2 reads SMNVEV (reference sequence). The CDR3: CASSLGPSPSPLHF. CDR3 DNA: TGTGCCAGCAGTTTAGGGCCGTCTCCCTCACCCCTCCACTTT.

The rearrangement uses TRBV27 and TRBJ1-2, with 7 bases fitting TRBD1. Germline V gene lookup returns CDR1 MNHEY and CDR2 SMNVEV (reference sequence). V lost 6 bases and J lost 1; bases outside the gene matches: 8. The CDR3 spans 15 residues. CDR3 DNA: TGTGCCAGCAGCCCTATTGGGGACAGTAACTATGGCTACACCTTC. This codes for CASSPIGDSNYGYTF.

This rearrangement joins TRBV15 to TRBJ1-1, with a weak D call TRBD1 (5 bases). The CDR3 is 14 amino acids. V gave up 3 bases and J gave up 3 bases, with 11 bases separating them. Looked up from germline, CDR1 is LNHNV and CDR2 is YYDKDF (reference sequence). DNA for the CDR3: TGTGCCACCAGCAGGGCTCAGGGAGACACTGAAGCTTTCTTT. Amino acids: CATSRAQGDTEAFF.

V usage is TRBV27 and J usage is TRBJ1-4; TRBD1 might be the D (5 bases). The CDR3 contains 13 residues. V lost 2 bases, J lost 8 bases, and 9 bases lay in between. Per germline, CDR1 MNHEY and CDR2 SMNVEV (reference sequence). CDR3 sequence (DNA): TGTGCCAGCAGTTTAGTAGGGGCGGAAAAACTGTTTTTT. As protein: CASSLVGAEKLFF.

J is TRBJ2-2 and V is TRBV27, with 14 bases fitting TRBD2. The germline CDR1 and CDR2 sequences are MNHEY and SMNVEV (reference sequence). V shed 2 bases and J 5 bases; nucleotides not matched to a gene: 7. This CDR3 spans 18 amino acids. The CDR3 DNA reads TGTGCCAGCAGTTTAAAAGGGACTAGCGGGAGTATAACCGGGGAGCTGTTTTTT. Its translation: CASSLKGTSGSITGELFF.

The chain is built from TRBV20-1 and TRBJ1-1; the D is unclear. Trimming shortened V by 2 bases and J by 10 bases, and 11 bases separated the two germline ends. The germline gives CDR1 DFQATT, CDR2 SNEGSKA (reference sequence). This CDR3 has 11 residues. Here the CDR3 DNA reads TGCAGTGCTAGATTGGAACCGATAGCTTTCTTT. Translation: CSARLEPIAFF.

This chain connects TRBV9 to TRBJ2-2; 11 bases fit TRBD2. After removal of 0 bases from V and 3 bases from J, the junction contained 4 bases not matched to a gene. CDR3 length: 17 residues. Germline V gene data show CDR1 as SGDLS and CDR2 as YYNGEE. The CDR3 here is CASSVAPTSGDTGELFF. For the CDR3, the DNA is TGTGCCAGCAGCGTAGCTCCGACTAGCGGGGACACCGGGGAGCTGTTTTTT.

This chain connects TRBV7-2 to TRBJ1-1; TRBD1 might be the D (6 bases). The germline V gene has CDR1 SGHTA and CDR2 FQGNSA. This CDR3 is built from 12 residues. V was cut by 11 bases and J by 4 bases, with 14 bases left in between. The CDR3 DNA reads TGTGCCGGGGGCGGGGAGGCCACTGAAGCTTTCTTT. It is translated as CAGGGEATEAFF.

The chain is built from TRBV6-1 and TRBJ2-1, with D possibly being TRBD2 (6 bases). CDR3 length equals 15 residues. V was pared by 2 bases and J by 7 bases, with 15 bases between. CDR1 MNHNS and CDR2 SASEGT come from the germline V gene. CDR3 sequence: CASSERRPGGNEQFF. The DNA of the CDR3 is TGTGCCAGCAGTGAACGGCGCCCCGGGGGTAATGAGCAGTTCTTC.

The chain employs TRBV28 and TRBJ2-3; 7 bases agree with TRBD1. This CDR3 is built from 16 residues. V was pared by 7 bases and J by 6 bases, with 16 bases of the junction left unmatched. Germline-derived CDR1 and CDR2 are MDHEN and SYDVKM. Here the CDR3 DNA reads TGTGCCAGCAAGCAGACAGGGTCGGGTACGGGGGATACGCAGTATTTT. It codes for CASKQTGSGTGDTQYF.

This clone occurred a few times. The V and J genes are TRBV21-1 and TRBJ1-1; TRBD1, the D gene given by the table, was not confirmed from the DNA. TRBV21-1 is a known pseudogene. The CDR3 consists of 16 residues. The CDR3 spells CASSKGQGGRNTEAFF. In DNA form, the CDR3 reads TGTGCCAGCAGCAAAGGACAGGGCGGAAGGAACACTGAAGCTTTCTTT.

This clone appeared a single time. The chain recombines TRBV5-8 with TRBJ1-4; D remains ambiguous. CDR1 is SGHTS and CDR2 is YDEGEE in the germline V gene. The CDR3 consists of 11 residues. Deletions cut 3 bases from V and 7 bases from J, with 4 bases between. CDR3 protein: CASSSSEKLFF. The DNA for the CDR3 is TGTGCCAGCAGCTCCAGTGAAAAACTGTTTTTT. Complete variable domain (other parts from reference TRBV5-8 and TRBJ1-4): EAGVTQSPTHLIKTRGQQATLRCSPISGHTSVYWYQQALGLGLQFLLWYDEGEERNRGNFPPRFSGRQFPNYSSELNVNALELEDSALYLCASSSSEKLFFGSGTQLSVL.